The TCR beta chain under discussion was sequenced for a study of Tregs in tolerant kidney transplant recipients. Using immunoSEQ multiplex PCR, the repertoire was profiled, and TCRdb retains in-frame clones only, with some absent. The table includes fewer than 100,000 clones, 75% to 95% detected once. Germline CDR1 reads SGHAT; CDR2 reads FQNNGV. The CDR3 is made up of 18 amino acids. The origin of this receptor is a human donor who received a combined kidney and bone marrow transplant. The specimen comprised Tregs from blood, sampled before the transplant. V and J are TRBV11-2 and TRBJ2-5; 7 nucleotides match TRBD1. The J call may be mistaken, given a closer DNA end match to TRBJ2-7. The CDR3 here is CASSLAPRMGRGIYEQYF. The DNA of the CDR3 is TGTGCCAGCAGCTTAGCCCCAAGGATGGGCAGGGGGATATACGAGCAGTACTTC.